Listed below are T cell receptor beta chains from one sample, sequenced in a study of control samples from healthy donors and cancer patients. Profiling relied on immunoSEQ multiplex PCR, and the TCRdb table lists in-frame clones only, not all of them. Here the sample spans 30,000 or so clones, approximately 93% being singletons. Sequencing was performed on blood. The receptors were sampled from a man in his 60s in good health. Both conserved end residues are part of each CDR3. The order of the fields is CDR3 DNA, CDR3 protein, V gene, D gene, clone size, CDR3 length, J gene. D genes are given only for firm matches. Clone size is stated in some rows and not others, as once, few, many or a class when expanded.

CDR3nt: TGTGCCAGCCGGGGCGGGGGCAGGGAGCAGTACTTC
CDR3aa: CASRGGGREQYF
v_gene: TRBV12-3/TRBV12-4
d_gene: -
abundance: -
len: 12
j_gene: TRBJ2-7

CDR3nt: TGTGCCAGCAGCTCCCCGGGACAGGTCGGAAACACCATATATTTT
CDR3aa: CASSSPGQVGNTIYF
v_gene: TRBV7-2
d_gene: TRBD1
abundance: -
len: 15
j_gene: TRBJ1-3

CDR3nt: TGTGCCATCAGTGCGGGCCTTAGGGGCACTGAAGCTTTCTTT
CDR3aa: CAISAGLRGTEAFF
v_gene: TRBV10-3
d_gene: -
abundance: -
len: 14
j_gene: TRBJ1-1

CDR3nt: TGTGCCAGCAGCTTAGCGATTCAGGAGACCCAGTACTTC
CDR3aa: CASSLAIQETQYF
v_gene: TRBV7-6
d_gene: -
abundance: once
len: 13
j_gene: TRBJ2-5

CDR3nt: TGTGCCAGCAGCTCTTTTTTCGGGGAGCTGTTTTTT
CDR3aa: CASSSFFGELFF
v_gene: TRBV5-6
d_gene: -
abundance: -
len: 12
j_gene: TRBJ2-2

CDR3nt: TGTGCCACCAGCTTTACTTCTAGCGGTGCCTACAATGAGCAGTTCTTC
CDR3aa: CATSFTSSGAYNEQFF
v_gene: TRBV15
d_gene: TRBD2
abundance: few
len: 16
j_gene: TRBJ2-1

CDR3nt: TGTGCCAGCAGTGAGGAGCTGTTTTTT
CDR3aa: CASSEELFF
v_gene: TRBV7-9
d_gene: -
abundance: -
len: 9
j_gene: TRBJ2-2

CDR3nt: TGTGCCACCAGCAGAGATTTTACAGCGAGGAATCAGCCCCAGCATTTT
CDR3aa: CATSRDFTARNQPQHF
v_gene: TRBV15
d_gene: -
abundance: -
len: 16
j_gene: TRBJ1-5

CDR3nt: TGCGCCAGCAGCCAAGAAGGGATCGGGGGGGCTTACGAGCAGTACTTC
CDR3aa: CASSQEGIGGAYEQYF
v_gene: TRBV4-3
d_gene: TRBD2
abundance: -
len: 16
j_gene: TRBJ2-7

CDR3nt: TGTGCCAGCAGCTTAGCGGGGGGTCTGGGGGCCAACGTCCTGACTTTC
CDR3aa: CASSLAGGLGANVLTF
v_gene: TRBV11-2
d_gene: TRBD2
abundance: -
len: 16
j_gene: TRBJ2-6

CDR3nt: TGTGCCAGCAGCTTGGGACACTCTAACACTGAAGCTTTCTTT
CDR3aa: CASSLGHSNTEAFF
v_gene: TRBV11-2
d_gene: -
abundance: few
len: 14
j_gene: TRBJ1-1

CDR3nt: TGTGCCAGCAGTGTTATGGGGGCGGATGGCTACACCTTC
CDR3aa: CASSVMGADGYTF
v_gene: TRBV2
d_gene: -
abundance: once
len: 13
j_gene: TRBJ1-2

CDR3nt: TGTGCCAGCAGCAGAAGAAAAAGGTTGGGGGAAGACTACGAGCAGTACTTC
CDR3aa: CASSRRKRLGEDYEQYF
v_gene: TRBV21-1
d_gene: -
abundance: -
len: 17
j_gene: TRBJ2-7

CDR3nt: TGTGCCAGCAGTTACAAGTCAGGCGGGAACACTGAAGCTTTCTTT
CDR3aa: CASSYKSGGNTEAFF
v_gene: TRBV6-2/TRBV6-3
d_gene: -
abundance: -
len: 15
j_gene: TRBJ1-1

CDR3nt: TGTGCCACCAGCAGACGAACAGGGGTAATGAACACTGAAGCTTTCTTT
CDR3aa: CATSRRTGVMNTEAFF
v_gene: TRBV15
d_gene: TRBD1
abundance: -
len: 16
j_gene: TRBJ1-1

CDR3nt: TGTGCCAGCAGTCCCAGTGGGACAGCTCGAGGCTACACCTTC
CDR3aa: CASSPSGTARGYTF
v_gene: TRBV27
d_gene: TRBD1
abundance: once
len: 14
j_gene: TRBJ1-2

CDR3nt: TGTGCCAGCAGTTATACGGGGTTTAGCTCTGGAAACACCATATATTTT
CDR3aa: CASSYTGFSSGNTIYF
v_gene: TRBV6-5
d_gene: -
abundance: -
len: 16
j_gene: TRBJ1-3

CDR3nt: TGTGCCAGCAGCCCGGGGGCCCTCTCCTATGGCTACACCTTC
CDR3aa: CASSPGALSYGYTF
v_gene: TRBV7-2
d_gene: -
abundance: -
len: 14
j_gene: TRBJ1-2

CDR3nt: TGTGCCAGCAGCCAGGGAACAGATACGCAGTATTTT
CDR3aa: CASSQGTDTQYF
v_gene: TRBV7-2
d_gene: -
abundance: -
len: 12
j_gene: TRBJ2-3

CDR3nt: TGTGCCAGCAGCTTGGAGGGTAGCGGGGGGCCTAGCACAGATACGCAGTATTTT
CDR3aa: CASSLEGSGGPSTDTQYF
v_gene: TRBV5-6
d_gene: TRBD2
abundance: -
len: 18
j_gene: TRBJ2-3

CDR3nt: TGTGCCAGCAGCTTAGTAACGTTACAGGGCCAGAGTTACGAGCAGTACTTC
CDR3aa: CASSLVTLQGQSYEQYF
v_gene: TRBV7-9
d_gene: -
abundance: -
len: 17
j_gene: TRBJ2-7

CDR3nt: TGTGCCAGCAGCGCGGGACAGGGGGCAGTCGGGGAGCTGTTTTTT
CDR3aa: CASSAGQGAVGELFF
v_gene: TRBV11-2
d_gene: TRBD1
abundance: -
len: 15
j_gene: TRBJ2-2

CDR3nt: TGCGCCAGCAGCCCTGGGGAAGGAAACACCATATATTTT
CDR3aa: CASSPGEGNTIYF
v_gene: TRBV5-1
d_gene: -
abundance: -
len: 13
j_gene: TRBJ1-3

CDR3nt: TGTGCCAGCATCTCCTCTGACCTCTCTGGAAACACCATATATTTT
CDR3aa: CASISSDLSGNTIYF
v_gene: TRBV7-6
d_gene: -
abundance: -
len: 15
j_gene: TRBJ1-3

CDR3nt: TGTGCCAGCACCCAAGCAGGGGGAACTGAAGCTTTCTTT
CDR3aa: CASTQAGGTEAFF
v_gene: TRBV7-6
d_gene: TRBD1
abundance: -
len: 13
j_gene: TRBJ1-1

CDR3nt: TGCAGTGCTAGGTCTCTGGGTACCCTCCACTTT
CDR3aa: CSARSLGTLHF
v_gene: TRBV20-1
d_gene: -
abundance: -
len: 11
j_gene: TRBJ1-6

CDR3nt: TGTGCCAGCAGCCCCCAGAGCTATGGCTACACCTTC
CDR3aa: CASSPQSYGYTF
v_gene: TRBV7-2
d_gene: -
abundance: -
len: 12
j_gene: TRBJ1-2

CDR3nt: TGTGCCAGCAGCTTAGAAGCAGGGGGCCGGGTGCGAGAGACCCAGTACTTC
CDR3aa: CASSLEAGGRVRETQYF
v_gene: TRBV7-2
d_gene: TRBD1
abundance: -
len: 17
j_gene: TRBJ2-5

CDR3nt: TGTGCCACCAGCAGAGCCGGACTAGCGGGGCAAGAGACCCAGTACTTC
CDR3aa: CATSRAGLAGQETQYF
v_gene: TRBV15
d_gene: TRBD2
abundance: few
len: 16
j_gene: TRBJ2-5

CDR3nt: TGTGCCAGCAGCGTAGGGTTAGCCAGCTCCTATAATTCACCCCTCCACTTT
CDR3aa: CASSVGLASSYNSPLHF
v_gene: TRBV9
d_gene: -
abundance: -
len: 17
j_gene: TRBJ1-6

CDR3nt: TGCGCCAGCAGACCCGGACAGGTTGGGACTGAAGCTTTCTTT
CDR3aa: CASRPGQVGTEAFF
v_gene: TRBV5-1
d_gene: TRBD1
abundance: -
len: 14
j_gene: TRBJ1-1

CDR3nt: TGTGCCAGCACCTGGGGACAGGGGGATAGCAATCAGCCCCAGCATTTT
CDR3aa: CASTWGQGDSNQPQHF
v_gene: TRBV7-3
d_gene: TRBD1
abundance: -
len: 16
j_gene: TRBJ1-5

CDR3nt: TGTGCCAGCAGTTTCAGTGGGGGCGCGAGTGGAGATACGCAGTATTTT
CDR3aa: CASSFSGGASGDTQYF
v_gene: TRBV6-5
d_gene: -
abundance: -
len: 16
j_gene: TRBJ2-3

CDR3nt: TGTGCCAGCACACGCTTAAGGGACAGGGGGACCTTTGAAGCTTTCTTT
CDR3aa: CASTRLRDRGTFEAFF
v_gene: TRBV5-6
d_gene: TRBD1
abundance: -
len: 16
j_gene: TRBJ1-1

CDR3nt: TGTGCCAGCAGTTTACAGCAAAACACTGAAGCTTTCTTT
CDR3aa: CASSLQQNTEAFF
v_gene: TRBV12-3/TRBV12-4
d_gene: -
abundance: once
len: 13
j_gene: TRBJ1-1

CDR3nt: TGTGCCAGCTCCCGCGCAGGGGTGAGGGCCTACGAGCAGTACTTC
CDR3aa: CASSRAGVRAYEQYF
v_gene: TRBV27
d_gene: -
abundance: -
len: 15
j_gene: TRBJ2-7

CDR3nt: TGTGCCACCAGCAGAGGGGGGGCGAGAATTGAAGCTTTCTTT
CDR3aa: CATSRGGARIEAFF
v_gene: TRBV15
d_gene: -
abundance: once
len: 14
j_gene: TRBJ1-1

CDR3nt: TGTGCCAGCAGCCAAGAACGATATGGCTACACCTTC
CDR3aa: CASSQERYGYTF
v_gene: TRBV3-1/TRBV3-2
d_gene: -
abundance: -
len: 12
j_gene: TRBJ1-2

CDR3nt: TGTGCCACCAGTGATGCTGGGGTATCCTACGAGCAGTACTTC
CDR3aa: CATSDAGVSYEQYF
v_gene: TRBV24-1
d_gene: -
abundance: -
len: 14
j_gene: TRBJ2-7

CDR3nt: TGTGCCAGCAGTACCCCTAGCTTGGGGAACACAGATACGCAGTATTTT
CDR3aa: CASSTPSLGNTDTQYF
v_gene: TRBV28
d_gene: -
abundance: -
len: 16
j_gene: TRBJ2-3